This T cell receptor beta chain was retrieved from a study of cytomegalovirus exposure and HLA in healthy donors. Study observations and caveats: A few CMV-associated chains proved CMV antigen-specific in vitro. Cytomegalovirus association was assigned to under 200 TCR beta chains. It was found in a later analysis that first-cohort TCR clusters tended to co-occur in the 120 validation repertoires.

The study drew the donors from its 120-subject validation cohort, separate from the roughly 670-subject first cohort. V was cut by 1 base and J by 4 bases, with 14 bases left in between. The germline gives CDR1 SGHVS, CDR2 FNYEAQ. The CDR3 consists of 15 residues. Profiled with immunoSEQ multiplex PCR; TCRdb holds only in-frame clones, not every one. The data contain more than 90,000 clones, about 87% of them singletons. As for this clone: What it binds is not known.

The chain combines TRBV7-6 with TRBJ2-7; D might be TRBD1 (6 bases). The sample was PBMCs. This receptor was identified in a man between 18 and 35 years old in good health and CMV-seronegative. The CDR3 here is CASSLDLQGKYEQYF. CDR3 nucleotides: TGTGCCAGCAGCTTAGATTTGCAGGGGAAATACGAGCAGTACTTC.